This T cell receptor beta chain was identified in a study of cytomegalovirus exposure and HLA in healthy donors (dated by TCRdb to 2016 to 2017). With respect to the entire study: An earlier analysis of approximately 640 of the donors reported about 290 Gb of sequence data and some 120 million unique TCR beta sequences from roughly 200 million T cells. An early release that covered 500 to 800 HLA-typed donors contained approximately 300 gigabases of sequencing data and 75 million to 100 million unique TCR sequences. Of the 300 to 500 genotyped donors, approximately 80% were placed in the genetic ancestry cluster associated with self-reported Caucasian donors. The study aimed to test whether cataloging public T cell receptors could reveal signatures of past pathogen exposure. Using immunosequencing, the study profiled T cell repertoires from around 680 subjects and related those repertoires to cytomegalovirus serostatus. A separate validation cohort of roughly 130 different subjects was used in addition to the 666-subject first cohort. To predict cytomegalovirus infection status, the study combined high-throughput TCR immunosequencing, statistical association of individual TCRs with disease status, and machine learning. A later analysis re-examined previously published TCR beta repertoires from 610 or so donors and added high-resolution HLA genotyping to investigate patterns of TCR occurrence. Rather than using new phenotypic data, the later analysis identified candidate immune exposures from TCR beta sequences and from how often those sequences occurred across donors. In an earlier analysis of a few hundred of the donors, high-throughput TCR beta sequencing was used to judge whether each TCR beta V gene segment behaved as functional or pseudogenic. Donor age, sex, ethnicity and CMV serostatus were compiled together with the repertoire data. In a later genetic analysis, genome-wide SNP genotypes for about 55% of the roughly 700 donors were used, and that subset was treated as a discovery cohort. All discovery cohort repertoires had been generated on a single sequencing platform. HLA typing included class I and class II loci at four-digit resolution. Typing coverage differed by locus: A, B, C, DRB1 and DQB1 were typed in roughly 620-630 donors, DQA1 in around 500, DPA1 in some 600, and DPB1 in just under 490. A few DR-DQ haplotypes were treated as single units for association and clustering because of strong linkage in the cohort. Among 350 to 400 genotyped donors of the cohort, an average of approximately 250,000 unique TCR beta nucleotide sequences were sequenced per donor, roughly a sixth of them non-productive. Overall study results and their limits: Most CMV-associated TCR beta chains appeared to be HLA-restricted in a later analysis, and the HLA associations seemed to be driven largely by CMV exposure. The earlier analysis of a few hundred of the donors excluded over 15 rarely observed V segments, including chromosome 9 orphons, because counts were too low. In vitro tests confirmed that a few of the cytomegalovirus-associated TCR beta chains recognize cytomegalovirus antigens. The authors suggested that the approach could potentially be generalized to other disease states and immunological phenotypes. Most TCR sequences were seen in very few donors, while some public TCRs were found in many individuals. In both the original and validation cohorts, the classifier was reported to diagnose cytomegalovirus status with high specificity and sensitivity. The sequencing pipeline was judged likely to have produced a cluster of highly shared sequence variants as a technical artifact. In a later genetic analysis, a missense DCLRE1C variant was associated with V-gene and J-gene trimming of TCR beta chains, and the association was replicated in an independent cohort. In a later analysis, several top co-occurrence clusters were reported to appear linked to parvovirus B19, influenza, CMV and Epstein-Barr virus. A further reported finding was that TCR beta sequences accurately predicted the HLA-A and HLA-B alleles for most subjects in the first cohort. Because some donors lacked HLA typing at each locus, the association tests relied only on the typed subset. Correlated functional status among segregating V segments might reflect linkage disequilibrium, but an unknown experimental factor could not be ruled out. The cohort was sequenced for TCR beta chains only, and without alpha or paired-chain data the features that could be detected were limited. The only immune exposure information available for the cohort was CMV serostatus. A later analysis found that TCR association rates varied across HLA loci, with DRB1 alleles showing the most associated TCRs and HLA-C alleles the fewest. In the study, around 150 TCR beta chains were listed as associated with cytomegalovirus. Some IMGT-functional V segments, including TRBV6-2 and TRBV6-3, could not be told apart with the 87-base-pair reads, so those segments were excluded. In a later genetic analysis, fewer N-insertions in productive TCRs were reported among donors in an Asian-associated ancestry cluster than the 666-donor mean. When HLA alleles, especially DR and DQ, strongly co-occurred, attributing TCR associations to individual alleles was difficult. The presence/absence analyses assumed that sequencing depth was roughly uniform across donors, and that assumption may not be true. In an earlier analysis of some 550 of the donors, most TCR beta V segments were observed in productive rearrangements about 87% or about 30% of the time, broadly matching IMGT annotations. At a false discovery rate of 0.05, a later analysis linked 15,000 to 20,000 TCR beta sequences to specific HLA alleles. In a later analysis, HLA-associated TCR beta chains showed more clonal expansion and lower generation probabilities than non-associated chains that were equally common.

CDR1 SGHTA and CDR2 FQGNSA were looked up in the germline V gene. V loses 5 bases of germline sequence and J loses 0 bases, and the interval between the two ends is 9 bases. The CDR3 measures 14 amino acids from cysteine to phenylalanine. Left in the record is the CDR3 DNA by itself, 42 bases read in frame from the first base. Libraries were built with the immunoSEQ multiplex PCR assay. The multiplex PCR relied on a mix of 60 forward primers for TCR Vbeta segments and 13 reverse primers for TCR Jbeta segments. Amplification of the CDR3 region of rearranged TCR beta genes was performed with a multiplex PCR assay on genomic DNA. The Illumina HiSeq System was used to sequence the amplified TCR beta libraries as 87-base-pair reads. In the source study's methods: Across the 600 to 700 repertoires, a later analysis counted about 81 million unique TCR beta chains, 9 million to 14 million of which were shared by at least two donors. A nearest-neighbor algorithm error-corrected the raw reads and collapsed the reads into unique sequences, merging closely related sequences to remove PCR and sequencing errors. Alignment of CDR3 sequences to IMGT reference sequences was used to assign V, D and J gene segments. For a sequence to be retained, a match of at least six nucleotides was required to both a V gene segment and a J gene segment. A rearrangement counted as productive if the CDR3 had no stop codons and remained in frame with V and J, and every other rearrangement counted as non-productive. CDR3 was defined by IMGT convention, running from the second conserved V-encoded cysteine to the conserved J-encoded phenylalanine. In an earlier analysis of 587 of the donors, sequences lacking an unambiguous match to a single V gene segment were excluded. In an earlier analysis of some 590 of the donors, a V segment was called functional when productive rearrangements were above 56.7%, and segregating when the standard deviation between donors exceeded 5%. To diagnose cytomegalovirus status from the catalog of TCR beta chain sequences, a statistical classification framework was built. In a later analysis, TCR nucleotide sequences were compared against IMGT/GENE-DB human TR gene sequences so that V and J genes could be assigned. The TCRdist pipeline was used in a later analysis to assign CDR3 sequences and most-parsimonious VDJ recombination scenarios. In a later analysis, every TCR beta chain was defined by the combination of its CDR3 amino acid sequence and its V-gene family, and reads without a unique V-gene family were dropped. In a later analysis, 550 to 650 highly shared, low-generation-probability nucleotide sequences were removed to address suspected cross-contamination and a sequencing artifact. In a later analysis, a clonal expansion index was calculated for each public chain from normalized within-repertoire ranks of inferred template counts. In a later analysis, generation probabilities were computed using a VDJ recombination model fitted to out-of-frame rearrangements, and the results were checked against IGoR. Hypergeometric tests were used in a later analysis to score TCR-TCR, TCR-HLA and TCR-CMV co-occurrence, with a repertoire-size bias correction applied to the TCR pairs. In a later analysis, false discovery rates were estimated by permuting HLA or CMV assignments 20 times. In a later analysis, co-occurring TCRs were grouped using DBSCAN, with TCRdist sequence similarity added in when clustering inside HLA-allele-positive subsets. Co-occurrence clustering excluded repertoires with fewer than 30,000 or more than 120,000 public chains, plus five with anomalous nucleotide sharing. The immuneACCESS repertoire file appears here via TCRdb, limited to in-frame rearrangements. These files lack a portion of the clones; in checked studies, under half of the deficit traces to unresolved V genes, and the cause of the others is not known. V, J and clone size reflect that table, while D and trimming were determined from the DNA. The sample table lists 85,000 to 120,000 clones, around 79% of them with a count of one. Of the sample, under 4% is held by the ten largest clones.

The cohort comprised hundreds of healthy bone marrow donors. All cohort members were sampled while nominally healthy, although unrecorded immune exposures were likely present. The donor tested CMV seronegative and was one of the 352 seronegative cohort members. A peripheral blood sample was provided by each donor, and peripheral blood mononuclear cells were used for TCR beta sequencing. The Qiagen DNeasy Blood Extraction Kit was used to extract genomic DNA from the blood cell samples. Concerning this clone itself: Its antigen is not yet known. The input lacks base qualities; no much larger clone sits a single base away.

The chain is made from TRBV7-2 and TRBJ2-3; TRBD2 is perhaps the D gene, given 5 matching bases. This receptor was taken from a man between 60 and 75 years old in good health and CMV-seronegative. The sequencing input was PBMCs. The sequence in DNA is TGTGCCAGCAGCCCGTCGGGGAGCACAGATACGCAGTATTTT. Its coded protein is CASSPSGSTDTQYF.